This is a list of T cell receptor beta chains from one sample in a study of blood T cell repertoires in COVID-19. Profiling relied on immunoSEQ multiplex PCR, and the TCRdb table lists in-frame clones only, not all of them. The sample includes about 300,000 clones, approximately 86% of them seen just once. Material: peripheral blood. The receptors here all came from a man aged 18 to 35 with active or convalescent COVID-19. The CDR3 runs from the conserved cysteine through the conserved F or W. D genes are given only for firm matches. Size tells how often a clone was seen (once, few, many) or the class of an expanded clone, and some rows leave it out.

D gene | J gene | clone size | CDR3 length | V gene | CDR3 protein | CDR3 DNA
NA | TRBJ2-7 | NA | 14 | TRBV5-6 | CASSMAGGIYEQYF | TGTGCCAGCAGCATGGCCGGGGGTATCTACGAGCAGTACTTC
NA | TRBJ2-2 | once | 18 | TRBV24-1 | CATSDLLLPDKNTGELFF | TGTGCCACCAGTGATTTGCTCCTCCCTGACAAGAACACCGGGGAGCTGTTTTTT
TRBD2 | TRBJ2-7 | NA | 14 | TRBV25-1 | CASSSGVSSYEQYF | TGTGCCAGCAGTAGCGGGGTCAGCTCCTACGAGCAGTACTTC
NA | TRBJ2-3 | NA | 12 | TRBV27 | CASSPSTDTQYF | TGTGCCAGCAGTCCAAGCACAGATACGCAGTATTTT
NA | TRBJ2-5 | NA | 13 | TRBV7-7 | CASSFLGEETQYF | TGTGCCAGCAGCTTTCTCGGGGAAGAGACCCAGTACTTC
NA | TRBJ2-1 | NA | 11 | TRBV4-3 | CASSHGDEQFF | TGCGCCAGCAGCCACGGGGATGAGCAGTTCTTC
TRBD1 | TRBJ2-7 | NA | 14 | TRBV7-2 | CASSPWDRAPEQYF | TGTGCCAGCAGCCCATGGGACAGGGCCCCCGAGCAGTACTTC
NA | TRBJ1-2 | NA | 14 | TRBV5-5 | CASSLTDLTYGYTF | TGTGCCAGCAGCTTGACAGACCTTACCTATGGCTACACCTTC
NA | TRBJ1-3 | NA | 17 | TRBV10-3 | CAIGAWTQLPSGNTIYF | TGTGCCATCGGGGCCTGGACCCAGTTGCCCTCTGGAAACACCATATATTTT
NA | TRBJ1-1 | NA | 15 | TRBV4-3 | CASSQDSNSLTEAFF | TGCGCCAGCAGCCAAGATTCAAACAGTCTGACTGAAGCTTTCTTT
NA | TRBJ1-1 | NA | 13 | TRBV3-1/TRBV3-2 | CASSLFMNTEAFF | TGTGCCAGCAGCCTTTTTATGAACACTGAAGCTTTCTTT
NA | TRBJ1-5 | once | 13 | TRBV12-3/TRBV12-4 | CASSWAENQPQHF | TGTGCCAGCAGTTGGGCAGAAAATCAGCCCCAGCATTTT
TRBD1 | TRBJ1-4 | NA | 15 | TRBV24-1 | CATSALRQGCEKLFF | TGTGCCACCAGTGCCTTAAGACAGGGGTGCGAAAAACTGTTTTTT
NA | TRBJ1-5 | NA | 19 | TRBV4-1 | CASSQRHNTQVIYNQPQHF | TGCGCCAGCAGCCAAAGACACAATACCCAGGTAATTTACAATCAGCCCCAGCATTTT
TRBD2 | TRBJ2-5 | NA | 16 | TRBV9 | CASSVVLAGGLETQYF | TGTGCCAGCAGCGTCGTGCTAGCGGGGGGGCTTGAGACCCAGTACTTC
TRBD1 | TRBJ1-4 | NA | 14 | TRBV5-5 | CASSFDRADEKLFF | TGTGCCAGCAGCTTCGACAGGGCGGACGAAAAACTGTTTTTT